The clone carrying this T cell receptor (beta chain) was seen just once. Its target is not known. Researchers ran the PCR with 60 Vbeta and 13 Jbeta primers. TCRdb keeps only in-frame clones here, not all; method: immunoSEQ multiplex PCR. The table records about 130,000 clones, over 70% of them present only once. The source of the sample is a study of cytomegalovirus exposure and HLA in healthy donors. About the study: Prior work identified more than 90 million unique TCR beta sequences in 150 million to 200 million T cells. Overall study findings and caveats: Further analysis was carried out later, and it showed several of the most significant clusters appearing linked to common viral pathogens.

The receptor was derived from a man in his late teens or twenties in good health and CMV-seropositive. The sequenced sample was PBMCs.

The CDR3 sequence is CASTPRFGTEGYGYTF. The CDR3 DNA reads TGTGCCAGCACCCCTAGGTTTGGGACAGAAGGCTATGGCTACACCTTC. The chain links TRBV7-2 to TRBJ1-2; 7 positions agree with TRBD1. Germline V gene data show CDR1 as SGHTA and CDR2 as FQGNSA. V dropped 7 bases and J dropped 4; count of bases not matched to a gene: 15. This CDR3 is built from 16 residues. Filled out from reference TRBV7-2 and TRBJ1-2, the complete variable domain reads GAGVSQSPSNKVTEKGKDVELRCDPISGHTALYWYRQSLGQGLEFLIYFQGNSAPDKSGLPSDRFSAERTGGSVSTLTIQRTQQEDSAVYLCASTPRFGTEGYGYTFGSGTRLTVV.